This T cell receptor beta chain is drawn from a study of cytomegalovirus exposure and HLA in healthy donors. 13 Jbeta primers and 60 Vbeta primers were used for the PCR. Assay: immunoSEQ multiplex PCR; the TCRdb copy retains only in-frame clones and omits some. Of 200,000 to 250,000 clones listed, 75% to 90% are singletons. This CDR3 has 15 residues. Trimming pared 6 bases from V and 0 bases from J, leaving 12 bases between. Germline lookup yields CDR1 MNHNS and CDR2 SASEGT. This sequence joins TRBV6-1 and TRBJ1-5; D is perhaps TRBD1 (5 bases). The receptor's source is a woman aged 35 to 49 in good health and CMV-seronegative. Sequenced material: PBMCs. The CDR3 DNA is TGTGCCAGCAGGGAGGGAGGGGATAGCAATCAGCCCCAGCATTTT. This codes for CASREGGDSNQPQHF.